This passage covers 25 T cell receptor beta chains from one sample sequenced in a study of blood T cell repertoires in COVID-19 (dated by TCRdb to 2020 to 2022). Library creation used the immunoSEQ multiplex PCR assay. Imported from immuneACCESS, the table was reduced by TCRdb to in-frame sequences with V and J called. These copies leave out some clones; in studies compared against another copy, an unresolved V gene accounts for under half, and the cause of the remainder is not known. The sample table records about 200,000 clones; around three quarters of these occur just once. The ten largest account for around 5.8% of the sample. Input material: peripheral blood. The receptors were sampled from a woman in her seventies with acute or convalescent COVID-19.

The chain combines TRBV27 with TRBJ2-5, with 7 bases matching TRBD1. CDR1 and CDR2 (germline): MNHEY, SMNVEV (reference sequence). This CDR3 region has 13 residues. Unmatched junction bases numbered 4, after V lost 3 bases and J lost 6 bases. CDR3 sequence: CASSFDRVQTQYF. CDR3 nucleotides: TGTGCCAGCAGTTTTGACAGGGTGCAGACCCAGTACTTC.

The rearrangement links TRBV2 to TRBJ2-1, with D hard to call. This CDR3 has 16 amino acids. V lost 1 base to trimming and J lost 1 base, with 11 bases between them. Germline V CDR1 and CDR2: SNHLY, FYNNEI. The chain's CDR3 is CASSEVAASSYNEQFF. CDR3 nucleotides: TGTGCCAGCAGTGAAGTCGCGGCCTCATCCTACAATGAGCAGTTCTTC.

The chain employs TRBV7-6 and TRBJ2-1; 8 positions agree with TRBD2. The CDR3 sequence is 15 residues long. Germline lookup yields CDR1 SGHVS and CDR2 FNYEAQ. With 2 bases clipped from V and 4 bases from J, the junction kept 4 bases outside the gene matches. CDR3 amino acids: CASSLILAVYNEQFF. The CDR3 bases are TGTGCCAGCAGCTTAATACTAGCGGTTTACAATGAGCAGTTCTTC.

The gene calls are TRBV6-1 and TRBJ1-2; D gene ambiguous. Trimming took off 0 bases at V and 3 bases at J, with 8 bases between the two ends. The CDR3 is 14 amino acids. Germline lookup yields CDR1 MNHNS and CDR2 SASEGT. CDR3 in DNA: TGTGCCAGCAGTGAAGCTGCAGGCGACTATGGCTACACCTTC. It translates to CASSEAAGDYGYTF.

This clone was counted only a few times. The chain recombines TRBV27 with TRBJ2-7; 7 nucleotides match TRBD1. Trimming cost V 5 bases and J 6 bases; bases outside gene matches: 10. Germline assignment: CDR1 MNHEY and CDR2 SMNVEV (reference sequence). This CDR3 has 14 residues. The CDR3 region has the DNA TGTGCCAGCAGTCTGGACAGGACCCGATCCGAGCAGTACTTC. Translation: CASSLDRTRSEQYF.

In its sample, this clone was seen once. The rearrangement joins TRBV15 to TRBJ1-1, with a tentative D call TRBD1 (5 bases). The CDR3 runs 14 residues. V was clipped by 1 base and J by 4 bases, with 10 bases between them. Germline CDR1 is LNHNV and CDR2 is YYDKDF (reference sequence). The CDR3 DNA reads TGTGCCACCAGCAGAGGGGGGGTGGCCACTGAAGCTTTCTTT. Protein: CATSRGGVATEAFF.

V is TRBV7-9 and J is TRBJ2-1; D not certain. Trimming removed 3 bases from V and 10 bases from J, with 16 bases in between. The CDR3 contains 14 residues. Germline V gene lookup returns CDR1 SEHNR and CDR2 FQNEAQ (reference sequence). The CDR3 bases are TGTGCCAGCAGCTTCCAAAACCTAAATAGAGAGCAGTTCTTC. Its protein is CASSFQNLNREQFF.

This clone was seen only once. This chain joins TRBV6-2 or TRBV6-3 and TRBJ2-1, with TRBD2 identical over 10 bases. Per germline, CDR1 MNHEY and CDR2 SVGEGT. V was pared by 4 bases and J by 4 bases, with 16 bases of the junction left unmatched. The CDR3 length is 19 residues. The CDR3 loop reads CASSSTPSGRKFRYNEQFF. The CDR3 DNA sequence: TGTGCCAGCAGTTCCACCCCTAGCGGGAGAAAGTTCAGGTACAATGAGCAGTTCTTC.

V and J are TRBV24-1 and TRBJ2-1; D perhaps matches TRBD2 (6 bases). CDR3 length: 14 residues. Germline assignment: CDR1 KGHDR and CDR2 SFDVKD. V was clipped by 5 bases and J by 3 bases, with 10 bases between them. The CDR3 coding sequence is TGTGCCACCAGTGCGACTAGAGGCTACAATGAGCAGTTCTTC. Residues: CATSATRGYNEQFF.

CDR3 bases: TGTGCCAGCAGCTCGCGGGGTCTAGAGCAGTTCTTC. This gives the protein CASSSRGLEQFF. The rearrangement uses TRBV5-4 and TRBJ2-1; the D gene is possibly TRBD2 (6 bases). CDR1 is SGHNT, CDR2 YYREEE, per germline (reference sequence). This CDR3 comprises 12 residues. V was cut by 3 bases and J by 10 bases, with 11 bases left in between.

The V gene is TRBV10-3, the J gene TRBJ1-1, with TRBD1 matching over 11 bases. Germline V gene sequence: CDR1 ENHRY, CDR2 SYGVKD. Unmatched junction bases numbered 5, after V lost 4 bases and J lost 4 bases. This CDR3 has 15 amino acids. CDR3 bases: TGTGCCATCAGTGGGGACAGGGGGATTGGCACTGAAGCTTTCTTT. It is translated as CAISGDRGIGTEAFF.

The chain has TRBV6-5 and TRBJ1-4, with a tentative D call TRBD1 (5 bases). The CDR3 sequence is 14 residues long. Trimming removed 5 bases from V and 7 bases from J, with 14 bases in between. CDR1 is MNHEY and CDR2 is SVGAGI in the germline V gene. The CDR3 region is CASSSGGLGEKLFF. DNA for the CDR3: TGTGCCAGCAGTAGTGGGGGGTTGGGTGAAAAACTGTTTTTT.

The gene calls are TRBV19 and TRBJ1-5, with a tentative D call TRBD1 (6 bases). Germline V CDR1 and CDR2: LNHDA, SQIVND (reference sequence). This CDR3 region has 14 residues. V shed 4 bases and J shed 3 bases, with 10 bases lying between them. This CDR3 is CASSNDRPNQPQHF. CDR3 bases: TGTGCCAGTAGTAATGACAGGCCCAATCAGCCCCAGCATTTT. Looking up the rest from reference TRBV19 and TRBJ1-5 gives the full variable domain: DGGITQSPKYLFRKEGQNVTLSCEQNLNHDAMYWYRQDPGQGLRLIYYSQIVNDFQKGDIAEGYSVSREKKESFPLTVTSAQKNPTAFYLCASSNDRPNQPQHFGDGTRLSIL.

This clone appeared a single time. The chain is built from TRBV7-3 and TRBJ2-1, with D possibly matching TRBD2 (5 bases). Germline V CDR1 and CDR2: SGHTA, FQGTGA. V lost 5 bases and J lost 7, with 18 bases in between. The CDR3 is 15 amino acids. The CDR3 DNA reads as TGTGCCAGCAGCCCAGGACTGGGGAAGAGGAATGAGCAGTTCTTC. This encodes CASSPGLGKRNEQFF.

J is TRBJ1-4 and V is TRBV28; 12 nucleotides align to TRBD1. Germline CDR1 MDHEN, CDR2 SYDVKM. J was trimmed by 11 bases and V by 4 bases; bases with no gene match: 11. The CDR3 extends over 16 amino acids. The CDR3 sequence is CASSSGTGGSSAKLFF. CDR3 sequence (DNA): TGTGCCAGCAGTTCGGGGACAGGGGGCTCCTCTGCCAAACTGTTTTTT.

The chain is built from TRBV27 and TRBJ1-3, with D possibly being TRBD1 (6 bases). The CDR3 spans 14 residues. Trimming pared 5 bases from V and 4 bases from J, leaving 12 bases between. Germline V gene sequence: CDR1 MNHEY, CDR2 SMNVEV (reference sequence). The chain's CDR3 is CASSPRTDGNTIYF. The CDR3 bases are TGTGCCAGCAGTCCGAGGACAGACGGAAACACCATATATTTT.

This chain links TRBV5-3 with TRBJ1-2, with a tentative D call TRBD1 (5 bases). TRBV5-3 is labeled an ORF, and its function is uncertain. The CDR3 covers 16 residues. V was trimmed by 0 bases and J by 1 base, leaving 13 bases between them. The chain's CDR3 is CARSLGGDSFNYGYTF. CDR3 nucleotide sequence: TGTGCCAGAAGCTTGGGGGGCGACAGCTTTAACTATGGCTACACCTTC.

V gene TRBV11-1 combines with J gene TRBJ2-2, with 10 positions matching TRBD1. Per germline, CDR1 SGHAT and CDR2 FQDESV (reference sequence). The junction had 2 bases not matched to a gene; V was cut back by 4 bases and J by 9 bases. This CDR3 comprises 13 residues. The CDR3: CASSSTGGWELFF. The DNA for the CDR3 is TGTGCCAGCAGCTCGACAGGGGGCTGGGAGCTGTTTTTT.

The V gene is TRBV28, the J gene TRBJ1-6, with 11 bases that match TRBD1. This CDR3 spans 14 amino acids. V gave up 7 bases and J gave up 12 bases; unmatched junction bases: 8. The V gene's germline CDR1 is MDHEN and CDR2 SYDVKM. CDR3 coding DNA: TGTGCCAGCACTACCGGGACAGGGGGAGGACCCCTCCACTTT. Translated: CASTTGTGGGPLHF.

This chain connects TRBV5-4 to TRBJ2-2, with 8 bases aligning to TRBD2. The CDR3 runs to 16 residues. Looked up from germline, CDR1 is SGHNT and CDR2 is YYREEE (reference sequence). V was clipped by 4 bases and J by 7 bases; unmatched bases: 12. The CDR3 spells CASSAGKGGRSGELFF. For the CDR3, the DNA is TGTGCCAGCAGCGCGGGAAAAGGCGGGAGGAGCGGGGAGCTGTTTTTT.

The chain recombines TRBV11-2 with TRBJ2-5, with D uncertain. V dropped 2 bases and J dropped 5 bases, with 6 bases sitting between them. CDR1 is SGHAT, CDR2 FQNNGV, per germline. The CDR3 runs to 12 residues. CDR3 sequence reads: CASSLTGETQYF. The CDR3 DNA reads as TGTGCCAGCAGCTTAACCGGGGAGACCCAGTACTTC.

The sample holds many counts of this clone. The chain has TRBV6-1 and TRBJ2-1; 13 nucleotides line up with TRBD2. The V and J ends lost 3 bases and 4 bases, in that order; junction bases with no gene match: 0. CDR1 MNHNS and CDR2 SASEGT come from the germline V gene. CDR3 length: 15 residues. The CDR3 DNA reads as TGTGCCAGCAGTGAGACTAGCGGGGGGTACAATGAGCAGTTCTTC. This encodes CASSETSGGYNEQFF.

This chain links TRBV11-3 with TRBJ2-7, with D tentatively TRBD2 (6 bases). The V end was cut by 1 base, the J end by 0 bases, with 10 bases between. The length of the CDR3 is 15 residues. Germline V gene data show CDR1 as SGHNT and CDR2 as YENEEA. The CDR3, as DNA: TGTGCCAGCAGCTTAGGGGACTCATACTCCTACGAGCAGTACTTC. Its translation is CASSLGDSYSYEQYF.

The rearrangement joins TRBV6-5 to TRBJ2-1, with TRBD1 identical over 7 bases. Germline CDR1 and CDR2: MNHEY and SVGAGI. This CDR3 has 14 residues. Trimming took 8 bases from V and 0 from J; bases not matched to a gene: 4. Here the CDR3 DNA reads TGTGCCAGCCAACAGGGGATCTCCTACAATGAGCAGTTCTTC. Encoded protein: CASQQGISYNEQFF.

The rearrangement joins TRBV11-2 to TRBJ2-1, with TRBD2 matching over 7 bases. The length of the CDR3 is 13 residues. Germline CDR1 is SGHAT and CDR2 is FQNNGV. V shed 6 bases and J 2 bases; nucleotides not matched to a gene: 1. The CDR3 DNA reads as TGTGCCAGCAGGCGGGAGACCTACAATGAGCAGTTCTTC. Translation: CASRRETYNEQFF. Based on the CDR3 plus reference TRBV11-2 and TRBJ2-1, the full variable domain is EAGVAQSPRYKIIEKRQSVAFWCNPISGHATLYWYQQILGQGPKLLIQFQNNGVVDDSQLPKDRFSAERLKGVDSTLKIQPAKLEDSAVYLCASRRETYNEQFFGPGTRLTVL.